The source of this T cell receptor (beta chain) is a study of liver allograft versus peripheral blood T cells. Study background: Repertoires of T cell receptors in transplanted livers were compared with recipients' peripheral blood repertoires. Study-wide findings and caveats: Repertoires of T cell receptors that resided inside liver allografts reportedly differed from those in peripheral blood.

Trimming pared 0 bases from V and 4 bases from J, leaving 4 bases between. The CDR3 is 13 residues long. Germline CDR1 and CDR2: MNHEY and SVGAGI. TCRdb recomputed calls from the reads with MiXCR, one row per CDR3 protein. The sample includes some 15,000 distinct CDR3 sequences, under 30% of them seen just once. Worth noting for this clonotype: Its antigen is not identified.

The sequence came from a human patient who had a liver transplant. Some T cells may be the graft donor's. The chain has TRBV6-5 and TRBJ1-5; the D is unclear. The CDR3 protein is CASSYSRNQPQHF. The CDR3 DNA follows: TGTGCCAGCAGTTACTCTAGGAATCAGCCCCAGCATTTT.